What follows is one T cell receptor (beta chain) and its context. These data belong to a study of blood T cell repertoires in COVID-19. As handled by the study authors: Reference gene primer amplification yielded estimated nucleated cell counts. The protocol was immunoSEQ multiplex PCR, while the TCRdb copy is restricted to in-frame clones and leaves out a portion. V, J and clone size were drawn from that table, and D and trimming were deduced from the DNA. Of about 300,000 clones in the sample, around nine tenths were seen once. The ends were cut back, 6 bases at V and 3 bases at J, with 14 bases in the middle. The length of the CDR3 is 14 residues. In germline, CDR1 is LNHDA, CDR2 SQIVND (reference sequence).

The chain is built from TRBV19 and TRBJ1-2; the D gene is possibly TRBD1 (5 bases). Sequenced material: peripheral blood. The receptor was derived from a man between 35 and 55 years old with acute or convalescent COVID-19. The CDR3, as DNA: TGTGCCAGTAGACATCCGGACACCCACTATGGCTACACCTTC. This codes for CASRHPDTHYGYTF.